This T cell receptor (beta chain) was sequenced in a study of CD8 T cells in ankylosing spondylitis. Overall study findings and caveats: Disease-linked clones were CD8+ and relatively rare in peripheral blood. A subset of motif variants has previously been described in the synovial fluid and blood of reactive arthritis. Reports say disease-linked clones showed up significantly more in matched ankylosing spondylitis synovial fluid.

With molecular barcodes, quantitative 5'-RACE was used to make the TCR beta libraries. Using its own MiXCR run on the 5' RACE reads, TCRdb lists one record per CDR3 protein. The sample records about 360,000 distinct CDR3 sequences, 14% to 15% being singletons. This clonotype came up a few times. The antigen is undetermined. Germline loops: CDR1 MNHNS, CDR2 SASEGT. This CDR3 has 15 residues. V lost 7 bases, J lost 5 bases, and 12 bases stayed unmatched. The clonotype was recovered from a male donor with ankylosing spondylitis or in good health (not recorded which). The sample consisted of blood, either unsorted or a sorted T cell fraction (not recorded which). The V and J genes are TRBV6-1 and TRBJ2-3, with 7 bases lining up with TRBD1. The CDR3 reads CASTPTDRTGDTQYF. The CDR3 coding sequence is TGTGCCAGCACCCCGACGGACAGGACGGGAGATACGCAGTATTTT.